What follows are 11 T cell receptor beta chains derived from one specimen sequenced in a study of blood T cell repertoires in COVID-19. Libraries were prepared by immunoSEQ multiplex PCR; TCRdb keeps only in-frame clonotypes and omits some of them. The sample includes a few hundred thousand clones, about 90% seen only once; the top ten take 3.5% to 4.5%. The material sequenced was PBMCs or T cells enriched from blood (not recorded which). These TCRs come from a young woman with acute COVID-19.

This clone has a single count. This chain connects TRBV12-3 or TRBV12-4 to TRBJ1-1; no clear D gene. CDR3 size: 11 residues. Trimming removed 3 bases from V and 7 bases from J, with 6 bases in between. The CDR3 loop reads CASSFQFEAFF. The DNA for the CDR3 is TGTGCCAGCAGTTTTCAATTTGAAGCTTTCTTT.

The CDR3 bases are TGTGCCAGCAGCTTAAGCGGTTTGGGTAATTCACCCCTCCACTTT. Its protein is CASSLSGLGNSPLHF. The rearrangement links TRBV7-3 to TRBJ1-6; no reliable D call. Trimming left V 1 base short and J 6 bases short, with 10 bases between. CDR1 is SGHTA, CDR2 FQGTGA, per germline. This CDR3 comprises 15 residues.

The chain uses TRBV28 and TRBJ1-2; 9 nucleotides align to TRBD1. The V segment lost 7 bases and the J segment 4 bases; nucleotides outside the gene matches: 10. The CDR3 runs to 15 residues. The germline gives CDR1 MDHEN, CDR2 SYDVKM. In nucleotides, the CDR3 is TGTGCCAGCAACCCGGGACAGGGTGCGATCTATGGCTACACCTTC. Translating it yields CASNPGQGAIYGYTF.

This clone was detected ten times or more. The chain recombines TRBV7-9 with TRBJ2-1; D is undetermined. The germline CDR1 and CDR2 sequences are SEHNR and FQNEAQ (reference sequence). This CDR3 spans 15 amino acids. V dropped 4 bases and J dropped 0 bases, with 10 bases sitting between them. CDR3 sequence: CASSSLVSSYNEQFF. The CDR3 nucleotides read TGTGCCAGCAGCTCCCTAGTCAGCTCCTACAATGAGCAGTTCTTC.

J is TRBJ1-3 and V is TRBV6-5, with 10 bases matching TRBD1. Germline V gene lookup returns CDR1 MNHEY and CDR2 SVGAGI. The ends lost 11 bases at V and 0 bases at J; junction bases unmatched: 7. This CDR3 region has 15 residues. CDR3 in amino acids: CAYGDRGYSGNTIYF. The CDR3 bases are TGTGCCTATGGGGACAGGGGCTACTCTGGAAACACCATATATTTT.

This clone has a count of ten or more. V and J are TRBV7-9 and TRBJ1-4; D gene ambiguous. The V gene lost 5 bases and the J gene lost 8 bases, with 15 bases spanning the gap. The germline V gene has CDR1 SEHNR and CDR2 FQNEAQ (reference sequence). The CDR3 sequence is 14 residues long. In DNA, the CDR3 is TGTGCCAGCAGCAACCTAAGGTCGAGGGAAAAACTGTTTTTT. Translation gives CASSNLRSREKLFF.

The chain uses TRBV15 and TRBJ1-5; TRBD1 is a possible D gene (5 bases). The CDR3 length is 15 residues. Germline V CDR1 and CDR2: LNHNV, YYDKDF (reference sequence). Between the trimmed V and J ends, which lost 0 bases and 6 bases, there was a span of 12 bases. The CDR3 here is CATSRDWGDAQPQHF. The DNA for the CDR3 is TGTGCCACCAGCAGAGATTGGGGGGACGCTCAGCCCCAGCATTTT.

The rearrangement links TRBV19 to TRBJ1-3, with unresolved D. Germline loops: CDR1 LNHDA, CDR2 SQIVND (reference sequence). CDR3 length equals 15 residues. V gave up 3 bases and J gave up 0 bases, with 9 bases separating them. This CDR3 reads CASSIEASSGNTIYF. The CDR3 nucleotides are TGTGCCAGTAGTATCGAGGCGAGCTCTGGAAACACCATATATTTT.

The chain is built from TRBV27 and TRBJ1-1; possible D gene TRBD1, 5 bases. CDR1 and CDR2 from the germline V gene are MNHEY and SMNVEV (reference sequence). The germline V and J ends were trimmed by 4 bases and 6 bases, with 15 bases remaining between them. The CDR3 covers 14 residues. The CDR3 region is CASSSLLGASEAFF. The CDR3 DNA reads TGTGCCAGCAGTTCCCTTCTAGGGGCGTCTGAAGCTTTCTTT.

This rearrangement joins TRBV19 to TRBJ1-5, with 10 nucleotides matching TRBD1. The CDR3 length is 14 residues. V trimming: 6 bases; J trimming: 6 bases; junction bases outside the gene matches: 5. Germline V gene lookup returns CDR1 LNHDA and CDR2 SQIVND (reference sequence). The CDR3 nucleotides are TGTGCCAGTAGGCCCGGGACAGGGGCTCAGCCCCAGCATTTT. It is translated as CASRPGTGAQPQHF.

CDR3 nucleotides: TGTGCCAGCAGCCAGGTTGGGACAACTAGCACAGATACGCAGTATTTT. Translated: CASSQVGTTSTDTQYF. This chain links TRBV3-1 (or the pseudogene TRBV3-2) with TRBJ2-3, with a weak D call TRBD1 (6 bases). The CDR3 has 16 amino acids. Germline CDR1 is LGHDT and CDR2 is YNNKEL (reference sequence). Trimming removed 3 bases from V and 0 bases from J, with 13 bases in between.